One sample yielded the 4 T cell receptor beta chains listed below, sequenced in a study of blood T cells in healthy people across ages. With a J-beta primer mix and a sample-barcoded 5' primer, a second PCR ran 7 to 11 cycles. TCRdb re-analysed the 5' RACE reads in MiXCR, keeping a single row per CDR3 protein. Here the sample spans 1.2 million to 1.5 million distinct CDR3 sequences, around 55% being singletons. Sequencing input: blood. The receptors were sampled from a young man in good health.

This clonotype has only one observation. The chain carries TRBV4-1 and TRBJ2-7, with TRBD1 as a possible D gene (6 bases). The V and J ends lost 0 bases and 12 bases respectively, with 24 bases between them. Germline V lookup: CDR1 MGHRA, CDR2 YSYEKL. The CDR3 is made up of 16 amino acids. The CDR3 coding sequence is TGCGCCAGCAGCCAAGAAGCTCCGGGACAAGGGGGTAGATTGTACTTC. Translating gives CASSQEAPGQGGRLYF.

The chain couples TRBV6-6 to TRBJ2-5, with 10 bases lining up with TRBD2. The CDR3 runs 15 residues. Germline V gene data show CDR1 as MNHNY and CDR2 as SVGAGI (reference sequence). The V segment lost 6 bases and the J segment 3 bases; nucleotides outside the gene matches: 7. The CDR3 region has the DNA TGTGCCAGCAGGGATAGCGGGAGGTCGAAAGAGACCCAGTACTTC. Its translation: CASRDSGRSKETQYF.

The chain links TRBV19 to TRBJ2-1, with a tentative D call TRBD2 (6 bases). Trimming took 1 base from V and 9 from J, leaving 10 bases between them. Germline CDR1 is LNHDA and CDR2 is SQIVND (reference sequence). CDR3 size: 13 residues. DNA for the CDR3: TGTGCCAGTAGTATAGGACTAGAGGTTGAGCAGTTCTTC. It translates to CASSIGLEVEQFF. The full variable domain, completed using reference TRBV19 and TRBJ2-1, is DGGITQSPKYLFRKEGQNVTLSCEQNLNHDAMYWYRQDPGQGLRLIYYSQIVNDFQKGDIAEGYSVSREKKESFPLTVTSAQKNPTAFYLCASSIGLEVEQFFGPGTRLTVL.

The chain links TRBV7-9 to TRBJ2-1, with 9 positions matching TRBD2. Germline V gene lookup returns CDR1 SEHNR and CDR2 FQNEAQ (reference sequence). The trim removed 6 bases at V and 5 bases at J, leaving 8 bases unmatched. CDR3 length: 15 amino acids. CDR3 sequence: CASRTASGKHNEQFF. DNA of the CDR3: TGTGCCAGCAGAACCGCTAGCGGGAAGCACAATGAGCAGTTCTTC.